The TCR beta chain under discussion was sequenced for a study of cytomegalovirus exposure and HLA in healthy donors. General study findings and limits: Productive status was seen about 90% or about 30% of the time for most TCR beta V segments in an earlier analysis. Cytomegalovirus-associated status was assigned to 164 TCR beta chains.

Of note for this clone: Its antigen is not known.

The PCR made use of 60 Vbeta and 13 Jbeta primers. Sequencing was performed with immunoSEQ multiplex PCR; in TCRdb, only in-frame clones are kept and a portion is missing. The sample gives 190,000 or so clones, roughly 80% of which show up once; approximately 0.4% is in the top ten. This CDR3 has 15 amino acids. Germline CDR1 reads SGHTA; CDR2 reads FQGNSA. V lost 0 bases to trimming and J lost 4 bases; unmatched junction nucleotides: 2. Sequencing was carried out using PBMCs. This rearrangement joins TRBV7-2 to TRBJ1-5, with 8 bases lining up with TRBD1. The receptor's source is a male donor in good health and CMV-seropositive. The CDR3 nucleotides are TGTGCCAGCAGCTTAGCGACAGGGGAGAATCAGCCCCAGCATTTT. It encodes CASSLATGENQPQHF.